This is a list of T cell receptor beta chains from one sample in a study of T cells in Graves' hyperthyroidism and ophthalmopathy. TCRdb redid the calling of the multiplex PCR reads with MiXCR, one entry per CDR3 protein. The sample records approximately 260,000 distinct CDR3 sequences, 13% to 15% being singletons. What was sequenced was blood. The receptors were gathered from a woman in her 50s with Graves' hyperthyroidism that later progressed to Graves' ophthalmopathy. Each CDR3 is given with its conserved first and last residue. D genes are given only for firm matches. Clone size, where shown, is once, few, many, or a class for clones that have expanded.

CDR3 DNA: TGCGCCAGCAGCTTATCTGAGACCGGGGAGCTGTTTTTT
CDR3 protein: CASSLSETGELFF
CDR3 length: 13
clone size: few
J gene: TRBJ2-2
D gene: -
V gene: TRBV5-1

CDR3 DNA: TGTGCCTGGAGCCATGCCTACGAGCAGTACTTC
CDR3 protein: CAWSHAYEQYF
CDR3 length: 11
clone size: many
J gene: TRBJ2-7
D gene: -
V gene: TRBV30

CDR3 DNA: TGTGCCAGCAGCTACCTTAGCGGCTCCTACAATGAGCAGTTCTTC
CDR3 protein: CASSYLSGSYNEQFF
CDR3 length: 15
clone size: many
J gene: TRBJ2-1
D gene: -
V gene: TRBV7-2

CDR3 DNA: TGTGCCAGCAGTTTCCCCGCGCTCTCCTACGAGCAGTACTTC
CDR3 protein: CASSFPALSYEQYF
CDR3 length: 14
clone size: -
J gene: TRBJ2-7
D gene: -
V gene: TRBV28

CDR3 DNA: TGCAGTGCTAGCGGACTAGCGGGAGGCCTTAGGGAGCAGTACTTC
CDR3 protein: CSASGLAGGLREQYF
CDR3 length: 15
clone size: -
J gene: TRBJ2-7
D gene: TRBD2
V gene: TRBV20-1

CDR3 DNA: TGTGCCAGCAGTGGACAGGGGAGGGCCACAGATACGCAGTATTTT
CDR3 protein: CASSGQGRATDTQYF
CDR3 length: 15
clone size: many
J gene: TRBJ2-3
D gene: -
V gene: TRBV6-1

CDR3 DNA: TGTGCCAGCAGCCAAGAATTCGGGGGTAGCGGGGGCAGATACTCCTACGAGCAGTACTTC
CDR3 protein: CASSQEFGGSGGRYSYEQYF
CDR3 length: 20
clone size: many
J gene: TRBJ2-7
D gene: TRBD2
V gene: TRBV3-1

CDR3 DNA: TGCGCCAGCAGCTTGGGGGACACCGGGGAGCTGTTTTTT
CDR3 protein: CASSLGDTGELFF
CDR3 length: 13
clone size: many
J gene: TRBJ2-2
D gene: -
V gene: TRBV5-1

CDR3 DNA: TGTGCCAGTAAAAACCCATCGCGAGCGGATAGCACAGATACGCAGTATTTT
CDR3 protein: CASKNPSRADSTDTQYF
CDR3 length: 17
clone size: few
J gene: TRBJ2-3
D gene: -
V gene: TRBV6-1

CDR3 DNA: TGTGCCAGCAGTTTATACGTGACCCGGGACAGGGGCTACGAGCAGTACTTC
CDR3 protein: CASSLYVTRDRGYEQYF
CDR3 length: 17
clone size: many
J gene: TRBJ2-7
D gene: TRBD1
V gene: TRBV28

CDR3 DNA: TGTGCCAGCAGTGAATTTGCGCGCACTGAAGCTTTCTTT
CDR3 protein: CASSEFARTEAFF
CDR3 length: 13
clone size: many
J gene: TRBJ1-1
D gene: -
V gene: TRBV2

CDR3 DNA: TGTGCCAGCAGTTTTATCATTGGCGGGAGTTCGGGGCAGTACTTC
CDR3 protein: CASSFIIGGSSGQYF
CDR3 length: 15
clone size: many
J gene: TRBJ2-7
D gene: TRBD2
V gene: TRBV28

CDR3 DNA: TGTGCCAGCAGGGACCCGGCCGGTGTTACGAACACTGAAGCTTTCTTT
CDR3 protein: CASRDPAGVTNTEAFF
CDR3 length: 16
clone size: many
J gene: TRBJ1-1
D gene: -
V gene: TRBV12-3/TRBV12-4

CDR3 DNA: TGTGCCAGCAGCGTAGACCCGAGGGGGTCGAACACCGGGGAGCTGTTTTTT
CDR3 protein: CASSVDPRGSNTGELFF
CDR3 length: 17
clone size: -
J gene: TRBJ2-2
D gene: -
V gene: TRBV9

CDR3 DNA: TGTGCCAGCAGTAGAACCGGGACAGGGGAGATTTTCTTT
CDR3 protein: CASSRTGTGEIFF
CDR3 length: 13
clone size: few
J gene: TRBJ2-2
D gene: TRBD1
V gene: TRBV2

CDR3 DNA: TGTGCCAGCTCCCCGAGCTCAGGAGCGGGAGGGAACGAGCAGTACTTC
CDR3 protein: CASSPSSGAGGNEQYF
CDR3 length: 16
clone size: few
J gene: TRBJ2-7
D gene: TRBD2
V gene: TRBV18

CDR3 DNA: TGCAGTGCTAGCCGGCACCGGAACACTGAAGCTTTCTTT
CDR3 protein: CSASRHRNTEAFF
CDR3 length: 13
clone size: many
J gene: TRBJ1-1
D gene: -
V gene: TRBV20-1

CDR3 DNA: TGTGCCTGGAGTGTTTTAGTCGAGGGACGCTCTTTTAATCCCTACGAGCAGTACTTC
CDR3 protein: CAWSVLVEGRSFNPYEQYF
CDR3 length: 19
clone size: few
J gene: TRBJ2-7
D gene: -
V gene: TRBV30

CDR3 DNA: TGTGCCAGCAGCTTTGGACAGGTCAATGAGCAGTTCTTC
CDR3 protein: CASSFGQVNEQFF
CDR3 length: 13
clone size: many
J gene: TRBJ2-1
D gene: TRBD1
V gene: TRBV7-8

CDR3 DNA: TGTGCCAGCAGTTTAGCGTCAGGTGGAATTTACTACGAGCAGTACTTC
CDR3 protein: CASSLASGGIYYEQYF
CDR3 length: 16
clone size: -
J gene: TRBJ2-7
D gene: -
V gene: TRBV12-3/TRBV12-4

CDR3 DNA: TGTGCCACCAGCAGGGACAGGGGGGGGAACACTGAAGCTTTCTTT
CDR3 protein: CATSRDRGGNTEAFF
CDR3 length: 15
clone size: -
J gene: TRBJ1-1
D gene: TRBD1
V gene: TRBV15

CDR3 DNA: TGTGCCAGTAGTATCCCGGGACAGGGTTTGTCTGAAGCTTTCTTT
CDR3 protein: CASSIPGQGLSEAFF
CDR3 length: 15
clone size: few
J gene: TRBJ1-1
D gene: TRBD1
V gene: TRBV19

CDR3 DNA: TGTGCCAGCAGTGTGACCGGGACCCAAGAGACCCAGTACTTC
CDR3 protein: CASSVTGTQETQYF
CDR3 length: 14
clone size: many
J gene: TRBJ2-5
D gene: -
V gene: TRBV27

CDR3 DNA: TGTGCCAGCAGCTCCGGACCCGACACCGGGGAGCTGTTTTTT
CDR3 protein: CASSSGPDTGELFF
CDR3 length: 14
clone size: -
J gene: TRBJ2-2
D gene: -
V gene: TRBV7-3

CDR3 DNA: TGTGCCAGCAGCTTACAGGAAGGCACTGAAGCTTTCTTT
CDR3 protein: CASSLQEGTEAFF
CDR3 length: 13
clone size: many
J gene: TRBJ1-1
D gene: -
V gene: TRBV7-9

CDR3 DNA: TGTGCCAGCAGTCCGAGCCGGACAGGGGGCTTGAACACTGAAGCTTTCTTT
CDR3 protein: CASSPSRTGGLNTEAFF
CDR3 length: 17
clone size: many
J gene: TRBJ1-1
D gene: TRBD1
V gene: TRBV28

CDR3 DNA: TGTGCCAGCAGTGAAGCCCTCACAACTAGCGGGGTAGCCACAGATACGCAGTATTTT
CDR3 protein: CASSEALTTSGVATDTQYF
CDR3 length: 19
clone size: many
J gene: TRBJ2-3
D gene: TRBD2
V gene: TRBV2

CDR3 DNA: TGTGCCAGCAGTAGCCTGGAGGGGCAGCCCCAGCATTTT
CDR3 protein: CASSSLEGQPQHF
CDR3 length: 13
clone size: many
J gene: TRBJ1-5
D gene: -
V gene: TRBV2